These T cell receptor beta chains were read from a single sample in a study of cytomegalovirus exposure and HLA in healthy donors. Using immunoSEQ multiplex PCR, the repertoire was profiled, and TCRdb retains in-frame clones only, with some absent. The sample includes 110,000 or so clones, over 60% of them seen just once. The sequencing input was PBMCs. The receptors stem from a middle-aged man in good health and CMV-seropositive. Each CDR3 is given with its conserved first and last residue. Each record gives: V gene, D gene, J gene, clone size, CDR3 DNA, CDR3 protein. The D gene is left open where the match is weak. Clone sizes are given selectively: once, few, many, or a class where the clone is expanded.

TRBV19	-	TRBJ1-1	-	TGTGCCAGTAGTGCCCAGGGATTAGGGGCTTTCTTT	CASSAQGLGAFF
TRBV6-5	-	TRBJ1-6	-	TGTGCCAGCAGTTACTCGGGCAGCAAATCACCCCTCCACTTT	CASSYSGSKSPLHF
TRBV25-1	-	TRBJ1-2	few	TGTGCCAGCAGTGAAGGGGGGGGGAGCAGAGGCTACACCTTC	CASSEGGGSRGYTF
TRBV5-6	-	TRBJ1-1	-	TGTGCCAGCAGCTTGGTTATAGGGCAGGGTACTGAAGCTTTCTTT	CASSLVIGQGTEAFF
TRBV6-5	-	TRBJ2-7	-	TGTGCCAGCAGTTACGGACAGACCGTCTACGAGCAGTACTTC	CASSYGQTVYEQYF
TRBV7-2	-	TRBJ2-5	-	TGTGCCAGCAGCTTACAGGCCGGTAGTGAGACCCAGTACTTC	CASSLQAGSETQYF
TRBV5-8	TRBD2	TRBJ2-1	-	TGTGCCAGCAGCTTGGTTAGCGGGGGGGCCCATGAGCAGTTCTTC	CASSLVSGGAHEQFF
TRBV11-2	-	TRBJ1-1	-	TGTGCCAGCAGCCGTCAAGGGGCAGGGGCAAACACTCAAGCTTTCTTT	CASSRQGAGANTQAFF
TRBV5-1	-	TRBJ1-5	-	TGCGCCAGCAGCTTGACGGGTATGAGCAATCAGCCCCAGCATTTT	CASSLTGMSNQPQHF
TRBV5-1	TRBD1	TRBJ2-7	-	TGCGCCAGCAGCGTGGACAGGGGACCTCCCTACGAGCAGTACTTC	CASSVDRGPPYEQYF
TRBV7-6	TRBD2	TRBJ2-2	few	TGTGCCAGCAGCCCACTAGCGGGGGGCCTCAGGGCCGGGGAGCTGTTTTTT	CASSPLAGGLRAGELFF
TRBV2	TRBD1	TRBJ2-7	-	TGTGCCAGCAGAGAGGGGACAGGACGAACCTACGAGCAGTACTTC	CASREGTGRTYEQYF
TRBV27	TRBD1	TRBJ2-2	-	TGTGCCAGCAGTCGTCGGACAGGGAACACCGGGGAGCTGTTTTTT	CASSRRTGNTGELFF
TRBV4-3	TRBD1	TRBJ2-7	-	TGCGCCAGCAGCCAAGAACAGGGGGTTTATCGGGAGCAGTACTTC	CASSQEQGVYREQYF
TRBV29-1	TRBD2	TRBJ2-7	-	TGCAGCGTTGAACCGGGGGGGGGCTCCTACGAGCAGTACTTC	CSVEPGGGSYEQYF
TRBV6-5	TRBD1	TRBJ2-3	-	TGTGCCAGCAGTTATCGGACAGGGGGTAGCACAGATACGCAGTATTTT	CASSYRTGGSTDTQYF
TRBV19	TRBD1	TRBJ1-3	-	TGTGCCAGTAGCCTCAGGGGGGTCTCTGGAAACACCATATATTTT	CASSLRGVSGNTIYF
TRBV7-3	TRBD2	TRBJ2-3	once	TGTGCCAGCAGCCTAAGCGGGGGGCCAACAGATACGCAGTATTTT	CASSLSGGPTDTQYF
TRBV11-3	-	TRBJ1-4	-	TGTGCCAGCAGCCCTGTCAAACAGGGACCCCATGAAAAACTGTTTTTT	CASSPVKQGPHEKLFF
TRBV6-1	TRBD1	TRBJ1-2	-	TGTGCCAGCAGTGGAGGGACAGGGGGAAACTATGGCTACACCTTC	CASSGGTGGNYGYTF
TRBV5-6	-	TRBJ2-2	-	TGTGCCAGCAGCTCCGGTGGACAGTACGGGGAGCTGTTTTTT	CASSSGGQYGELFF
TRBV7-6	-	TRBJ2-5	-	TGTGCCAGCAGCCGCCAAGAGACCCAGTACTTC	CASSRQETQYF
TRBV5-8	TRBD1	TRBJ1-5	-	TGTGCCAGCAGCTTGGGACAGGGAATCAATCAGCCCCAGCATTTT	CASSLGQGINQPQHF
TRBV18	TRBD1	TRBJ1-5	-	TGTGCCAGCTCACTTCGACAGGGGAATCAGCCCCAGCATTTT	CASSLRQGNQPQHF
TRBV2	-	TRBJ1-1	-	TGTGCCAGCACCGAAGGGGGAGTGGACACTGAAGCTTTCTTT	CASTEGGVDTEAFF
TRBV7-6	TRBD1	TRBJ1-1	-	TGTGCCAGCAGTTTAAACAGGGGGAACACTGAAGCTTTCTTT	CASSLNRGNTEAFF
TRBV19	TRBD1	TRBJ1-2	-	TGTGCCAGTAGTCCGGGACAGGGGGGCTATGGCTACACCTTC	CASSPGQGGYGYTF
TRBV6-5	-	TRBJ1-2	-	TGTGCCAGCAGTCCCGGGAGCTCTAACTATGGCTACACCTTC	CASSPGSSNYGYTF
TRBV5-3	-	TRBJ1-5	-	TGTGCCAGAAGGTCTGACCGTGCAGGGACTCATAGGGATCAGCCCCAGCATTTT	CARRSDRAGTHRDQPQHF
TRBV15	TRBD1	TRBJ2-7	-	TGTGCCACCAGCAGTACCGGGACAGGGGGCCCTCAGGGGGGCCTTTACGAGCAGTACTTC	CATSSTGTGGPQGGLYEQYF
TRBV27	TRBD2	TRBJ2-7	-	TGTGCCAGCGGAACCCACCGGGGGGAGATCTACGAGCAGTACTTC	CASGTHRGEIYEQYF
TRBV15	-	TRBJ2-7	-	TGTGCCACCGATCCAGGGGAGGGCTACGAGCAGTACTTC	CATDPGEGYEQYF
TRBV5-8	-	TRBJ2-2	-	TGTGCCAGCAGCTTGATTGGCAGGGGAGTCCCCGGGGAGCTGTTTTTT	CASSLIGRGVPGELFF
TRBV19	TRBD1	TRBJ1-5	-	TGTGCCAGTAAGACAGGGACCTACAATCAGCCCCAGCATTTT	CASKTGTYNQPQHF
TRBV5-1	TRBD1	TRBJ1-4	-	TGCGCCAGCAGCATAACAGGGGGTACAACTAATGAAAAACTGTTTTTT	CASSITGGTTNEKLFF
TRBV28	-	TRBJ1-6	-	TGTGCCAGCAGTTTAGCAGGGGCCGGCCCCTATAATTCACCCCTCCACTTT	CASSLAGAGPYNSPLHF
TRBV7-3	-	TRBJ2-7	-	TGTGCCAGCAGTCAAACCGGGACTCCCTACGAGCAGTACTTC	CASSQTGTPYEQYF
TRBV5-1	TRBD1	TRBJ1-4	-	TGCGCCAGCTCTCAATCTTGGGGACAGGTTAATGAAAAACTGTTTTTT	CASSQSWGQVNEKLFF
TRBV15	TRBD1	TRBJ2-7	-	TGTGCCACCAGCAGAGATCTAGGACAGGGCAGTTCCTACGAGCAGTACTTC	CATSRDLGQGSSYEQYF
TRBV5-4	-	TRBJ2-7	few	TGTGCCAGCAGCTTGCCCGAGGGGGAGTACGAGCAGTACTTC	CASSLPEGEYEQYF
TRBV7-9	-	TRBJ1-4	-	TGTGCCAGCAGCCCGGGGACTCTCGCTGAAAAACTGTTTTTT	CASSPGTLAEKLFF
TRBV28	-	TRBJ1-5	-	TGTGCCAGCCGCATACCACAGGGCACGAGTCAGCCCCAGCATTTT	CASRIPQGTSQPQHF
TRBV6-5	TRBD1	TRBJ1-2	few	TGTGCCCCCGGAGGGGGCCCCCGGTGGGGCTACACCTTC	CAPGGGPRWGYTF
TRBV11-3	TRBD1	TRBJ1-5	few	TGTGCCAGCAGCCCCGTCGGACAGGAGAATCAGCCCCAGCATTTT	CASSPVGQENQPQHF
TRBV2	TRBD1	TRBJ2-1	few	TGTGCCGGAAACCGGGACAGATACAATGAGCAGTTCTTC	CAGNRDRYNEQFF
TRBV7-2	-	TRBJ1-4	-	TGTGCCAGCAGCCTCGGGGGAAGCTCCGGTGAAAAACTGTTTTTT	CASSLGGSSGEKLFF